The clone carrying this TCR beta chain showed up just a few times. The data were obtained in a study of blood T cells in healthy people across ages. CDR3 size: 14 residues. Trimming shortened V by 2 bases and J by 6 bases, and 13 bases separated the two germline ends. Germline CDR1 is SGHTA and CDR2 is FQGNSA. Primers used in a second PCR of about 6 to 11 cycles were a sample-barcoded 5' primer and a J-beta primer mix. A tag from a template-switch adaptor with 12 random nucleotides marked each cDNA molecule. TCRdb used MiXCR to reprocess the 5' RACE reads, holding one entry per CDR3 protein. The data hold around 800,000 distinct CDR3 sequences, with less than 80% observed a single time.

The TCR was taken from a man in his thirties or forties in good health. Sequenced: blood. The chain is built from TRBV7-2 and TRBJ1-2, with TRBD1 as a possible D gene (5 bases). CDR3 sequence: CASSLRSRGDGYTF. The CDR3 nucleotides read TGTGCCAGCAGCTTAAGGAGCCGGGGGGATGGCTACACCTTC. Combining the CDR3 with reference TRBV7-2 and TRBJ1-2 gives the whole variable domain GAGVSQSPSNKVTEKGKDVELRCDPISGHTALYWYRQSLGQGLEFLIYFQGNSAPDKSGLPSDRFSAERTGGSVSTLTIQRTQQEDSAVYLCASSLRSRGDGYTFGSGTRLTVV.